This TCR beta chain emerged from a study of T cells in localized non-small cell lung cancer. CDR1 SGHTA and CDR2 FQGTGA come from the germline V gene. Between the trimmed V and J ends, which lost 2 bases and 4 bases, there was a span of 12 bases. The CDR3 consists of 16 residues. For this clone: Antigen unknown.

Findings of the study overall: Multi-region tumor sequencing was not done, so intratumor heterogeneity could not be excluded. Of the top 100 tumor clones, median about 56 were in adjacent lung, 25 to 35 among its top 100.

Sequencing was performed with immunoSEQ multiplex PCR; in TCRdb, only in-frame clones are kept and a portion is missing. The repertoire has over 30,000 clones, around 84% of them found once; the top ten carry 4% to 5%. The source is an older male donor with stage III lung adenocarcinoma. The V and J genes are TRBV7-3 and TRBJ2-6; no firm D call. This sample comprised peripheral blood, obtained before any cancer treatment. The CDR3 DNA sequence: TGTGCCAGCAGCTTACCTGGGCCCTCCGGGGCCAACGTCCTGACTTTC. This sequence encodes CASSLPGPSGANVLTF.